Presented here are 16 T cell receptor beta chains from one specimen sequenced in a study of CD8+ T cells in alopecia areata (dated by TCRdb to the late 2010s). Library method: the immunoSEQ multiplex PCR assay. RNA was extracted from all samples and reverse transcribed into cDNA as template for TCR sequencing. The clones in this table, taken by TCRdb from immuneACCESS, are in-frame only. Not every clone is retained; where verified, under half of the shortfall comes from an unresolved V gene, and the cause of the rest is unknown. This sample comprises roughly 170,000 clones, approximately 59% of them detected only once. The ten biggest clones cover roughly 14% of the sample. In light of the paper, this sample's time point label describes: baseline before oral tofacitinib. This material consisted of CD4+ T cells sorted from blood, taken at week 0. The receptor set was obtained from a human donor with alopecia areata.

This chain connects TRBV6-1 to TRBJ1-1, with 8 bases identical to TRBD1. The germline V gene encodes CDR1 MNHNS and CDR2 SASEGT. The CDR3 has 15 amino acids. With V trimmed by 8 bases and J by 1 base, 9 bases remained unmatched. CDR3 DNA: TGTGCCAGCCAGACCCGAGACAGGGGGAACACTGAAGCTTTCTTT. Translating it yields CASQTRDRGNTEAFF.

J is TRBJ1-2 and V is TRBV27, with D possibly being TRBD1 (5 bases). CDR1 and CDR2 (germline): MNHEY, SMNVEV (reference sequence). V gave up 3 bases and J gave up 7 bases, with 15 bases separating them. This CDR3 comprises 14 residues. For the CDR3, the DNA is TGTGCCAGCAGTTTTGGGCAGGGCCAGGGTGGCTACACCTTC. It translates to CASSFGQGQGGYTF.

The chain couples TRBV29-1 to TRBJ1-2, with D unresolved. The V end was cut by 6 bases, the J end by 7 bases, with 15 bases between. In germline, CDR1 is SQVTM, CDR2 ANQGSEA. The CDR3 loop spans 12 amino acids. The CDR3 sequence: CSVAKFGLGYTF. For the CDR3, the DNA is TGCAGCGTGGCCAAATTTGGACTTGGCTACACCTTC.

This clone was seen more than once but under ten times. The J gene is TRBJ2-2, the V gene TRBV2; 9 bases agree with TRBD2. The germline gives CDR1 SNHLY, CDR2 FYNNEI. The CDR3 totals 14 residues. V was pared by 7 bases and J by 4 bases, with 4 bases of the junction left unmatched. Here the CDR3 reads CASMVSGGTGELFF. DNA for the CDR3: TGTGCCAGCATGGTTAGCGGGGGCACCGGGGAGCTGTTTTTT.

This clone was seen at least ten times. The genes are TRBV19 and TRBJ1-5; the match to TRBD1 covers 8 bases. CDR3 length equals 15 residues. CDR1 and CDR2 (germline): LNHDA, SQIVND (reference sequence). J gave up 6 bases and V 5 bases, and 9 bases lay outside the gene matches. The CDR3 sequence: CASSPGQGRTQPQHF. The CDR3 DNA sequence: TGTGCCAGTAGTCCCGGACAGGGTAGGACTCAGCCCCAGCATTTT.

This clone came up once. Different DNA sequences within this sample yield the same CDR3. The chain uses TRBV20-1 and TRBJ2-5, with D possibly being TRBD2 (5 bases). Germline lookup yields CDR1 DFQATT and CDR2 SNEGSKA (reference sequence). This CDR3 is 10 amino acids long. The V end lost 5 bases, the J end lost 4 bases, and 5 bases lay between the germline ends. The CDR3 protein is CSAGGETQYF. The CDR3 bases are TGCAGTGCTGGAGGAGAGACCCAGTACTTC.

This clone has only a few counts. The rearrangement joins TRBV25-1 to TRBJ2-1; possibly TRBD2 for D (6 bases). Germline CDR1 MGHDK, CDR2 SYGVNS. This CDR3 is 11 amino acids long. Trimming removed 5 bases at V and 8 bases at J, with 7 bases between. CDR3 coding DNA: TGTGCCAGCAGTCGGGGGTATGAGCAGTTCTTC. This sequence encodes CASSRGYEQFF.

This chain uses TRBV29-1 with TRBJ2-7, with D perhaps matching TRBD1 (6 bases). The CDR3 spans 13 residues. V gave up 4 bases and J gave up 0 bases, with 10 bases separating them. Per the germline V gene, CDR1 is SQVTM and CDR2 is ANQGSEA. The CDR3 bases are TGCAGCGTTGCCGGGACACTCTCCTACGAGCAGTACTTC. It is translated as CSVAGTLSYEQYF.

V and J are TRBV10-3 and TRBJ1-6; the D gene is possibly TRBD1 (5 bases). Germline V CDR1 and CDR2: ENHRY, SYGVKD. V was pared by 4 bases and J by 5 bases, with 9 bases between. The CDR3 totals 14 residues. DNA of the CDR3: TGTGCCATCAGTGCAGTCAGGGATAATTCACCCCTCCACTTT. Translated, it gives CAISAVRDNSPLHF.

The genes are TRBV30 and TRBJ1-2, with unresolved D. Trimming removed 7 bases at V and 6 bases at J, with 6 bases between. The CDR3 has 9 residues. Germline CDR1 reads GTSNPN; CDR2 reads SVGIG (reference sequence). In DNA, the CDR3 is TGTGCCTCCGGGGATGGCTACACCTTC. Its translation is CASGDGYTF.

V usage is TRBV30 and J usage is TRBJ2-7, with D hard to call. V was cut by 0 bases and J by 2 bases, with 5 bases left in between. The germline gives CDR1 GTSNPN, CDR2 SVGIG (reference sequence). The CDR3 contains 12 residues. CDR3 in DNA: TGTGCCTGGAGTGTATTGGCCTACGAGCAGTACTTC. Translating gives CAWSVLAYEQYF. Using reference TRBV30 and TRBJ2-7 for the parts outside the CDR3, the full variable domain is SQTIHQWPATLVQPVGSPLSLECTVEGTSNPNLYWYRQAAGRGLQLLFYSVGIGQISSEVPQNLSASRPQDRQFILSSKKLLLSDSGFYLCAWSVLAYEQYFGPGTRLTVT.

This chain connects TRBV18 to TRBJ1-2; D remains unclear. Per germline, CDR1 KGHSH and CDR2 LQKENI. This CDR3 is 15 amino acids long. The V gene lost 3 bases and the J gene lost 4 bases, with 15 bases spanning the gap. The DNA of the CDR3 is TGTGCCAGCTCACCGCGTGAGGAGACTACCTATGGCTACACCTTC. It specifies CASSPREETTYGYTF.

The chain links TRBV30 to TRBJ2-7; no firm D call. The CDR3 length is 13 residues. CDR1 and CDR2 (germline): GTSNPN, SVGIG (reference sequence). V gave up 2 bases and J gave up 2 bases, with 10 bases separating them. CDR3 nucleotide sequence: TGTGCCTGGAGTAGTGGCATAGCCTACGAGCAGTACTTC. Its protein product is CAWSSGIAYEQYF.

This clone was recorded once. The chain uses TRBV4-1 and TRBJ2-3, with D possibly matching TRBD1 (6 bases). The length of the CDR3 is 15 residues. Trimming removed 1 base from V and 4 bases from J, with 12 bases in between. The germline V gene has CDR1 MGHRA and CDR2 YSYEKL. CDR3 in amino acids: CASSQGGLAADTQYF. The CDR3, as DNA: TGCGCCAGCAGCCAAGGGGGGCTAGCAGCAGATACGCAGTATTTT.

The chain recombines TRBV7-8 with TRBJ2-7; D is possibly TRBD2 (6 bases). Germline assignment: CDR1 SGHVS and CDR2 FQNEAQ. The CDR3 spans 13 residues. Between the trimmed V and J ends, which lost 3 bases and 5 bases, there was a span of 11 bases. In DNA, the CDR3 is TGTGCCAGCAGCTTGGCTAGCGTGAACGAGCAGTACTTC. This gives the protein CASSLASVNEQYF.

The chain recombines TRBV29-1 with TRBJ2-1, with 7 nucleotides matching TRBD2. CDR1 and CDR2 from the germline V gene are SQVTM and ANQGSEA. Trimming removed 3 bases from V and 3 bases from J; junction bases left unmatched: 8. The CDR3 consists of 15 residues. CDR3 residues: CSVEVAGLNYNEQFF. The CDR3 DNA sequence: TGCAGCGTTGAGGTAGCGGGTCTCAACTACAATGAGCAGTTCTTC.